These 17 T cell receptor beta chains came from one sample sequenced in a study of blood T cell repertoires in COVID-19. The assay was immunoSEQ multiplex PCR, and TCRdb's table has in-frame clones only and misses some. Counted here are fewer than 250,000 clones, over 75% occurring once; the ten biggest clones make up less than 8%. Sequencing was done on a sample of PBMCs or T cells enriched from blood (not recorded which). These TCRs come from a woman aged 40 to 50 with acute COVID-19.

This chain uses TRBV7-5 with TRBJ1-2; no check of the table's D call, TRBD1, against the DNA was made. TRBV7-5 is shown as a pseudogene. The CDR3 extends over 16 amino acids. The CDR3 nucleotides read TGTGCCAGAAGCTTAGTTTCGGACAGGGAACCCTATGGCTACACCTTC. This codes for CARSLVSDREPYGYTF.

The chain recombines TRBV5-5 with TRBJ2-3; maybe TRBD2 (6 bases). Trimming removed 1 base from V and 1 base from J, with 10 bases in between. Germline lookup yields CDR1 SGHKS and CDR2 YYEKEE (reference sequence). The CDR3 is 15 amino acids. CDR3 region: CASSLTLARTDTQYF. The CDR3 bases are TGTGCCAGCAGCTTGACCCTAGCGCGCACAGATACGCAGTATTTT.

The chain joins TRBV19 to TRBJ1-5; D call uncertain. There are 14 residues in the CDR3. V was trimmed by 5 bases and J by 3 bases, leaving 11 bases between them. Germline loops: CDR1 LNHDA, CDR2 SQIVND (reference sequence). This CDR3 is CASSLRGYNQPQHF. The DNA of the CDR3 is TGTGCCAGTAGTCTTCGGGGTTACAATCAGCCCCAGCATTTT.

The genes are TRBV2 and TRBJ2-2; TRBD1 agrees at 9 bases. Germline V gives CDR1 SNHLY, CDR2 FYNNEI. This CDR3 is 13 amino acids long. The trim removed 8 bases at V and 6 bases at J, leaving 4 bases unmatched. The CDR3 coding sequence is TGTGCCAGCGAGCGGGACAGGGCCGGGGAGCTGTTTTTT. Its translation: CASERDRAGELFF.

The chain links TRBV11-2 to TRBJ1-3, with 9 bases that match TRBD1. Germline values: CDR1 SGHAT, CDR2 FQNNGV. CDR3 size: 15 residues. Unmatched junction bases numbered 5, after V lost 4 bases and J lost 4 bases. This CDR3 reads CASSYLGTGGNTIYF. The CDR3 DNA is TGTGCCAGCAGCTATCTCGGGACAGGGGGAAACACCATATATTTT.

J is TRBJ1-6 and V is TRBV3-1 (or the pseudogene TRBV3-2); no clear D gene. This CDR3 comprises 20 residues. CDR1 and CDR2 from the germline V gene are LGHDT and YNNKEL (reference sequence). V shed 0 bases and J shed 0 bases, with 18 bases lying between them. CDR3 in amino acids: CASSQDPRGTPGSYNSPLHF. Written as DNA, the CDR3 is TGTGCCAGCAGCCAAGATCCTCGTGGCACACCTGGCTCCTATAATTCACCCCTCCACTTT.

This clone was counted a single time. V is TRBV28 and J is TRBJ2-7; D gene uncertain. V shed 6 bases and J shed 0 bases, with 3 bases lying between them. CDR3 length: 11 amino acids. Germline V gene lookup returns CDR1 MDHEN and CDR2 SYDVKM. CDR3 DNA sequence: TGTGCCAGCAGGAGCTCCTACGAGCAGTACTTC. Translating gives CASRSSYEQYF. Supplemented by reference TRBV28 and TRBJ2-7, the full variable domain reads DVKVTQSSRYLVKRTGEKVFLECVQDMDHENMFWYRQDPGLGLRLIYFSYDVKMKEKGDIPEGYSVSREKKERFSLILESASTNQTSMYLCASRSSYEQYFGPGTRLTVT.

V gene TRBV29-1 combines with J gene TRBJ2-7; 9 nucleotides agree with TRBD2. The CDR3 is 13 residues long. Germline loops: CDR1 SQVTM, CDR2 ANQGSEA. V lost 5 bases to trimming and J lost 5 bases; unmatched junction nucleotides: 7. The CDR3 loop reads CSVRGGGSNEQYF. DNA of the CDR3: TGCAGCGTTCGCGGGGGGGGATCCAACGAGCAGTACTTC.

The gene calls are TRBV6-1 and TRBJ2-3; D might be TRBD1 (5 bases). Between the trimmed V and J ends, which lost 1 base and 2 bases, there was a span of 10 bases. Germline V lookup: CDR1 MNHNS, CDR2 SASEGT. The CDR3 length is 15 residues. CDR3 sequence reads: CASSEGTTLTDTQYF. CDR3 DNA sequence: TGTGCCAGCAGTGAAGGGACAACTCTCACAGATACGCAGTATTTT.

This clone was recorded once. J is TRBJ2-6 and V is TRBV7-3; D might be TRBD2 (5 bases). Germline lookup yields CDR1 SGHTA and CDR2 FQGTGA. The CDR3 runs 14 residues. Trimming removed 4 bases from V and 9 bases from J, with 13 bases in between. CDR3 region: CASSSALGGNVLTF. DNA of the CDR3: TGTGCCAGCAGCTCCGCCCTTGGAGGCAACGTCCTGACTTTC.

This sequence joins TRBV18 and TRBJ1-5; 7 nucleotides agree with TRBD1. The V gene end was trimmed by 6 bases and the J gene end by 9 bases; junction bases not matched to a gene: 11. The V gene's germline CDR1 is KGHSH and CDR2 LQKENI. The CDR3 runs 14 residues. CDR3 nucleotides: TGTGCCAGCTCTCCTGACAGGGACGGTCGGCCCCAGCATTTT. Translation: CASSPDRDGRPQHF.

V and J are TRBV29-1 and TRBJ1-3, with 8 nucleotides matching TRBD1. Germline CDR1 reads SQVTM; CDR2 reads ANQGSEA. J gave up 2 bases and V 2 bases, and 5 bases lay outside the gene matches. This CDR3 spans 15 amino acids. CDR3 nucleotides: TGCAGCGTTGAAACGCTGGACAGGGCTGGAAACACCATATATTTT. It translates to CSVETLDRAGNTIYF. The entire variable domain, with the rest obtained from reference TRBV29-1 and TRBJ1-3, is as follows: SAVISQKPSRDICQRGTSLTIQCQVDSQVTMMFWYRQQPGQSLTLIATANQGSEATYESGFVIDKFPISRPNLTFSTLTVSNMSPEDSSIYLCSVETLDRAGNTIYFGEGSWLTVV.

The chain links TRBV27 to TRBJ2-5, with TRBD2 matching 7 bases. The V segment lost 5 bases and the J segment 3 bases; nucleotides outside the gene matches: 6. CDR1 MNHEY and CDR2 SMNVEV come from the germline V gene (reference sequence). The CDR3 runs to 14 residues. Here the CDR3 DNA reads TGTGCCAGCAGTCCCTATGGGGGGGAAGAGACCCAGTACTTC. Translating gives CASSPYGGEETQYF.

Regarding this clone: In the same sample, other DNA sequences code for this CDR3. The chain links TRBV6-5 to TRBJ1-2, with 8 bases matching TRBD1. The CDR3 extends over 14 amino acids. Unmatched junction bases numbered 6, after V lost 4 bases and J lost 5 bases. Germline-derived CDR1 and CDR2 are MNHEY and SVGAGI. CDR3 protein: CASSSQGAGYGYTF. The CDR3, as DNA: TGTGCCAGCAGTTCGCAGGGGGCGGGGTATGGCTACACCTTC.

The genes are TRBV7-8 and TRBJ2-2; tentative D call: TRBD2 (5 bases). V was clipped by 5 bases and J by 0 bases, with 16 bases between them. There are 17 residues in the CDR3. Germline V gene data show CDR1 as SGHVS and CDR2 as FQNEAQ. CDR3 region: CASSLGWRKPNTGELFF. CDR3 coding DNA: TGTGCCAGCAGCCTAGGGTGGAGGAAACCGAACACCGGGGAGCTGTTTTTT.

The chain employs TRBV7-3 and TRBJ1-2; D is perhaps TRBD1 (6 bases). Trimming cost V 4 bases and J 6 bases, with 12 bases left between them. CDR3 length: 13 amino acids. CDR1 and CDR2 (germline): SGHTA, FQGTGA. CDR3: CASSSNSGDGYTF. The DNA of the CDR3 is TGTGCCAGCAGCTCCAATTCAGGGGATGGCTACACCTTC.

The sample holds one count of this clone. The rearrangement links TRBV1 to TRBJ2-2; the table's D call TRBD1 went unverified against the DNA. TRBV1 is shown as a pseudogene. The CDR3 sequence is 16 residues long. The CDR3 protein is CTSRAGQGENTGELFF. The CDR3 DNA is TGCACCAGCAGGGCAGGGCAGGGGGAAAACACCGGGGAGCTGTTTTTT.